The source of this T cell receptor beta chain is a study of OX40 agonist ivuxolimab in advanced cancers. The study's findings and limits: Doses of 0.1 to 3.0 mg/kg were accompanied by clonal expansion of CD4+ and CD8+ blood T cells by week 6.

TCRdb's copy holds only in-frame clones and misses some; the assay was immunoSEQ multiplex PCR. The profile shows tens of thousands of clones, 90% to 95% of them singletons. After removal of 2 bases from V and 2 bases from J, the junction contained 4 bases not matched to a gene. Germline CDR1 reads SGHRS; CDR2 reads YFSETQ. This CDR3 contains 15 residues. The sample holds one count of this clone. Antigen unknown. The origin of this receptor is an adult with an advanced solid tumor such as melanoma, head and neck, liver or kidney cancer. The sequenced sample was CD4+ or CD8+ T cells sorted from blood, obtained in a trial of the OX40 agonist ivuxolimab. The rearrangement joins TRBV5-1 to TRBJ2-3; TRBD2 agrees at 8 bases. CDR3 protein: CASSFTSGFTDTQYF. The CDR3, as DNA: TGCGCCAGCAGCTTCACTAGCGGATTCACAGATACGCAGTATTTT.